This T cell receptor (beta chain) was obtained from a study of beta chain features in type 1 diabetes. General observations from the study: Fewer insertions but more deletions were seen at VDJ junctions in type 1 diabetes patients. Shorter TCRB CDR3s, moderately but significantly so, were found in Type 1 diabetes patients in all four CD4+ subsets. Within patients, naive, central memory and Treg TCRB repertoires seemed more similar than within healthy donors.

A single heparinised draw of approximately 100 mL on average was taken per donor. Sort purity for all populations was recorded as exceeding 98%. As every portion of the isolated RNA was reverse transcribed, the sequencing read expressed TCRB transcripts. Some clones are missing from TCRdb's copy, which holds only in-frame ones; the method was immunoSEQ multiplex PCR. The sample includes around 130,000 clones, approximately 9% of them seen just once. This CDR3 has 15 amino acids. Trimming at V came to 3 bases and at J to 2 bases, leaving 6 bases not matched to a gene. Germline V gene lookup returns CDR1 KGHSH and CDR2 LQKENI. To note about this clone: Antigen specificity is unknown.

The receptor was isolated from a young man with type 1 diabetes. The source material was central memory CD4+ T cells from blood. V is TRBV18 and J is TRBJ1-1; 7 bases agree with TRBD1. This chain's CDR3 is CASSPGTDDNTEAFF. The CDR3 DNA is TGTGCCAGCTCACCGGGGACAGACGATAACACTGAAGCTTTCTTT.